This T cell receptor (beta chain) stems from a study of blood T cell repertoires in COVID-19. Study at large: Both acute and convalescent COVID-19 samples were obtained from the United States, Italy and Spain.

Ages ranged from roughly 18 to 100 years, with residence in approximately 25 US areas. Recovered status applied to Cohort 3 donors who had two consecutive negative PCRs. It also applied to those with clearance or with symptom resolution. The assay was immunoSEQ multiplex PCR, and TCRdb's table has in-frame clones only and misses some. The sample holds hundreds of thousands of clones, 82% seen once. V lost 2 bases and J lost 0, with 8 bases in between. Germline V gene lookup returns CDR1 SGHAT and CDR2 FQNNGV. CDR3 length: 15 amino acids. The TCR sequence derives from a woman aged 55-69 years who had recovered from COVID-19. The rearrangement links TRBV11-2 to TRBJ1-3; D not resolved. What was sequenced was PBMCs or T cells enriched from blood (not recorded which). This chain's CDR3 is CASSLLSYSGNTIYF. In DNA, the CDR3 is TGTGCCAGCAGCTTACTATCCTACTCTGGAAACACCATATATTTT.